A selection of T cell receptor beta chains follows, all from one sample in a study of T-cell memory formation after mild COVID-19. TCRdb recomputed calls from the 5' RACE reads with MiXCR, one row per CDR3 protein. Seen here are roughly 480,000 distinct CDR3 sequences, about 23% observed once, and the top ten hold under 15%. The specimen was PBMCs or a T cell subset sorted from them (not recorded which). Source of these receptors: an adult woman who had mild COVID-19 (a few samples of this study predate the infection). Cell type and time point are not known. Both conserved end residues are trimmed from each CDR3.

j_gene	v_gene	CDR3aa
TRBJ1-1	TRBV5-1	ASSIGTGGNTEAF
TRBJ2-1	TRBV5-1	ASSPIRGGGHLWNNEQF
TRBJ2-6	TRBV5-1	ASSLTARSGANVLT
TRBJ2-7	TRBV20-1	SARGSTSGIDEQY
TRBJ1-1	TRBV14	ASSQEVRRNTEAF
TRBJ2-7	TRBV4-1	ASSHPGIYEQY
TRBJ2-7	TRBV4-2	ASSQGTAGPTYEQY
TRBJ2-3	TRBV7-2	ASSTGLRTDTQY
TRBJ1-1	TRBV7-9	ASRYRGPEAF
TRBJ2-7	TRBV10-3	AISGTGAHEQY
TRBJ2-3	TRBV25-1	ASTQTSTDTQY